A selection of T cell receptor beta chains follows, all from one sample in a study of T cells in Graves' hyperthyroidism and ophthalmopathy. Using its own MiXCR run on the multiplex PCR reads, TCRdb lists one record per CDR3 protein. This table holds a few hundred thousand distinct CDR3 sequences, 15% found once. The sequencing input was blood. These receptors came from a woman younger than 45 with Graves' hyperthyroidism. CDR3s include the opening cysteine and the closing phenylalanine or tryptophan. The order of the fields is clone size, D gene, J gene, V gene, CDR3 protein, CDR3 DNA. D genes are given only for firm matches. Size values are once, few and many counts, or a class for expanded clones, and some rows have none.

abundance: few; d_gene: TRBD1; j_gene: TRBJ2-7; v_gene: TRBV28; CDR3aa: CASSLGLPGQGVYEQYF; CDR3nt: TGTGCCAGCAGTTTAGGTCTCCCGGGACAGGGAGTTTACGAGCAGTACTTC
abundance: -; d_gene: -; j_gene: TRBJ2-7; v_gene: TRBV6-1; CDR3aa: CASSEKGFGTPSYEQYF; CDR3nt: TGTGCCAGCAGTGAAAAAGGGTTTGGGACACCATCCTACGAGCAGTACTTC
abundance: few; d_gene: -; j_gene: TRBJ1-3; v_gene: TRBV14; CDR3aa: CASSQVSTAYSGNTIYF; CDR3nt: TGTGCCAGCAGCCAAGTTTCGACAGCCTACTCTGGAAACACCATATATTTT
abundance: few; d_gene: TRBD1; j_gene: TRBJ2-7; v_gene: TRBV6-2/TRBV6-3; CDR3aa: CASSMTGSEQYF; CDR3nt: TGTGCCAGCAGTATGACAGGGTCCGAGCAGTACTTC
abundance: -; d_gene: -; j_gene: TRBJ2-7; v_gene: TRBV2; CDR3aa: CASSEFWEQYF; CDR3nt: TGTGCCAGCAGTGAGTTCTGGGAGCAGTACTTC
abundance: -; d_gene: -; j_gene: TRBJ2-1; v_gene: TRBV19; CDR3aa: CASSTLGGLASSYNEQFF; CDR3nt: TGTGCCAGTAGTACCCTCGGTGGGCTAGCGAGCTCCTACAATGAGCAGTTCTTC
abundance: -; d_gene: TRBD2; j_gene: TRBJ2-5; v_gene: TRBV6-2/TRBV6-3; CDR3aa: CASSYRLASQETQYF; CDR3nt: TGTGCCAGCAGTTACAGACTAGCGAGCCAAGAGACCCAGTACTTC
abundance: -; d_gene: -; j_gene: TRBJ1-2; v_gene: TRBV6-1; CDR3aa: CASRHFIRVGYTF; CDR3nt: TGTGCCAGCAGGCACTTTATTCGGGTCGGCTACACCTTC
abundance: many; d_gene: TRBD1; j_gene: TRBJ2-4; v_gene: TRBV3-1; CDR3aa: CASSHRQGLGNIQYF; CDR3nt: TGTGCCAGCAGCCACAGACAGGGCCTGGGCAACATTCAGTACTTC
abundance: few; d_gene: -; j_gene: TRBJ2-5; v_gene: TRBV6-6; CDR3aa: CASSYSSLGGPEETQYF; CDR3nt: TGTGCCAGCAGTTACTCGAGTTTAGGGGGGCCCGAAGAGACCCAGTACTTC
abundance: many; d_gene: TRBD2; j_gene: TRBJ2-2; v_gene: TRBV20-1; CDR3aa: CSATLSGRAGTGELFF; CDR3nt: TGCAGTGCCACGCTTAGCGGGAGGGCCGGGACCGGGGAGCTGTTTTTT
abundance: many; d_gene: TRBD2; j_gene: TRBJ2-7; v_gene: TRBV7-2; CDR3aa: CASRPSGGSYEQYF; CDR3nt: TGTGCCAGCAGACCGTCGGGGGGGAGCTACGAGCAGTACTTC
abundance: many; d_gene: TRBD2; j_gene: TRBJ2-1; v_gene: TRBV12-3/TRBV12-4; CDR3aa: CASRGLAGGAGHNEQFF; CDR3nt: TGTGCCAGCAGGGGACTAGCGGGAGGAGCGGGGCACAATGAGCAGTTCTTC
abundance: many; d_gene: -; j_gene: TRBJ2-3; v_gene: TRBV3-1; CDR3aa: CASSRRGGDTQYF; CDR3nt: TGTGCCAGCAGTCGGAGAGGGGGAGATACGCAGTATTTT
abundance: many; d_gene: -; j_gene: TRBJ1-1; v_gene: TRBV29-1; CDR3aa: CSVEPGIAAEAFF; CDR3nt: TGCAGCGTTGAACCGGGCATTGCGGCTGAAGCTTTCTTT
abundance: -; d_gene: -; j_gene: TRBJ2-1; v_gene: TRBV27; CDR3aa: CASSEILADYNEQFF; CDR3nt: TGTGCCAGCAGTGAGATACTAGCCGATTACAATGAGCAGTTCTTC
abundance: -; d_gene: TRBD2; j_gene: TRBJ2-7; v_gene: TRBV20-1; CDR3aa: CSARVVAGVGEQYF; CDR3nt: TGCAGTGCTAGAGTTGTAGCGGGGGTAGGAGAGCAGTACTTC
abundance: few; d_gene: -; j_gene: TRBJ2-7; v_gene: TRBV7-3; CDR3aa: CASSLRVGAYEQYF; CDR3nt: TGTGCCAGCAGCTTAAGGGTTGGCGCGTACGAGCAGTACTTC
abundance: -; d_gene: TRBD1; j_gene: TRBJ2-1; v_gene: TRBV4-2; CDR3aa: CASSQDLTGDYNEQFF; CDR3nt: TGTGCCAGCAGCCAAGATCTCACAGGGGACTACAATGAGCAGTTCTTC
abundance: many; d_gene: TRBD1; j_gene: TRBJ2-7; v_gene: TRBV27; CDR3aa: CASSLSWDRTYEQYF; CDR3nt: TGTGCCAGCAGTTTATCATGGGACAGAACCTACGAGCAGTACTTC
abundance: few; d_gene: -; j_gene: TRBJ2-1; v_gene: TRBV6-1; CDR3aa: CASTGGYSYNEQFF; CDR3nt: TGTGCCAGCACAGGCGGGTACTCCTACAATGAGCAGTTCTTC
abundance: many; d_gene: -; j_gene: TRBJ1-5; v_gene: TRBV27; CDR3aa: CASSFDSRARQPQHF; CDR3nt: TGTGCCAGCAGTTTCGATAGCCGCGCGCGTCAGCCCCAGCATTTT
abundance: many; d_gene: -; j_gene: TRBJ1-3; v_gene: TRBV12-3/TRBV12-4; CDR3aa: CASSLRGNTIYF; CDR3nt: TGTGCCAGCAGTTTAAGGGGAAACACCATATATTTT
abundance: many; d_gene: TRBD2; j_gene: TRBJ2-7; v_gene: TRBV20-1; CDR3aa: CSARDPSGRREQYF; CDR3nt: TGCAGTGCTAGAGATCCTAGCGGGAGGAGGGAGCAGTACTTC
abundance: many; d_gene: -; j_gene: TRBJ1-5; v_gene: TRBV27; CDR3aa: CASSLSSSNQPQHF; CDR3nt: TGTGCCAGCAGTTTGTCCAGTAGCAATCAGCCCCAGCATTTT
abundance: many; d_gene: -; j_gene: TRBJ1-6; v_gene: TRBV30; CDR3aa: CAWSVRAAGDSPLHF; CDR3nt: TGTGCCTGGAGTGTAAGGGCCGCGGGGGATTCACCCCTCCACTTT
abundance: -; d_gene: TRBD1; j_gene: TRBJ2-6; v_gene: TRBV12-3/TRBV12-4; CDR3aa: CASTRETGGAGANVLTF; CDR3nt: TGTGCCAGCACTCGGGAGACAGGGGGCGCTGGGGCCAACGTCCTGACTTTC
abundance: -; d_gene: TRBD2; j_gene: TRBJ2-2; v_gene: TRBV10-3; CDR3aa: CAISGLAGGTGELFF; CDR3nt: TGTGCCATCAGTGGGCTAGCGGGTGGGACCGGGGAGCTGTTTTTT
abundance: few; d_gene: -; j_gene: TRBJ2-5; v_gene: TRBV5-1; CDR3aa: CASTLSLVGQETQYF; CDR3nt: TGCGCCAGCACTCTTAGTCTAGTAGGACAAGAGACCCAGTACTTC
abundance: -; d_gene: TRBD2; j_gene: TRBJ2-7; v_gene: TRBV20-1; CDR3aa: CSARDRAGGSGEQYF; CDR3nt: TGCAGTGCTAGAGATCGTGCGGGAGGGTCTGGGGAGCAGTACTTC
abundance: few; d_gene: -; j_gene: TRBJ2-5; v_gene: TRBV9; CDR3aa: CASSTSGLKQETQYF; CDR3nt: TGTGCCAGCAGCACAAGCGGGTTGAAGCAAGAGACCCAGTACTTC
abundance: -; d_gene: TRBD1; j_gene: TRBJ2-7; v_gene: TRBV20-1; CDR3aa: CSARDPRQGPYEQYF; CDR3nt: TGCAGTGCTAGAGATCCGAGACAGGGCCCCTACGAGCAGTACTTC
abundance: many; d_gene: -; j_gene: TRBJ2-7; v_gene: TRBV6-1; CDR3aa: CASSEWDGGFHEQYF; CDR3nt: TGTGCCAGCAGTGAATGGGACGGAGGGTTCCACGAGCAGTACTTC
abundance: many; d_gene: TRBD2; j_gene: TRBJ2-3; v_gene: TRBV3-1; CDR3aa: CASSQEMIAGVDTQYF; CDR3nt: TGTGCCAGCAGCCAAGAAATGATAGCGGGAGTGGATACGCAGTATTTT
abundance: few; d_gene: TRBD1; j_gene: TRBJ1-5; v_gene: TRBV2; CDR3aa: CASMRTGKQPQHF; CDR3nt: TGTGCCAGCATGAGGACAGGGAAACAGCCCCAGCATTTT
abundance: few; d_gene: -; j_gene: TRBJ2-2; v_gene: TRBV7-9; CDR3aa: CASSWGSGTGAGELFF; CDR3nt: TGTGCCAGCAGCTGGGGGTCCGGGACGGGCGCCGGGGAGCTGTTTTTT
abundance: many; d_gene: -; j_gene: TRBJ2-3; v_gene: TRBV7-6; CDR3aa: CASSFGTFTSTDTQYF; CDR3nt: TGTGCCAGCAGCTTCGGGACGTTTACTAGCACAGATACGCAGTATTTT
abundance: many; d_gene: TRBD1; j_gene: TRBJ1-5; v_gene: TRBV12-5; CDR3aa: CASGLGTGQPQHF; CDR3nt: TGTGCTAGTGGTCTAGGGACAGGTCAGCCCCAGCATTTT